The source of this T cell receptor (beta chain) is a study of cytomegalovirus exposure and HLA in healthy donors. The PCR employed 60 Vbeta primers together with 13 Jbeta primers. Clones were read by immunoSEQ multiplex PCR, and TCRdb kept only the in-frame ones, dropping some. The sample includes 95,000 to 150,000 clones, about three fifths of them seen just once. The CDR3 totals 15 residues. V was cut by 3 bases and J by 0 bases, with 6 bases left in between. Germline V gene sequence: CDR1 SGHAT, CDR2 FQNNGV. The study's findings and limits: 87-base-pair reads could not separate some V segments, including TRBV6-2 and TRBV6-3. Earlier findings revealed that most TCR beta V segments proved productive either about 87% or about 30% of the time.

On this clone: Its antigen is not identified.

The V call is TRBV11-2, the J call TRBJ2-6; D not resolved. This receptor was identified in a middle-aged woman in good health and CMV-seropositive. What was sequenced was PBMCs. The CDR3 reads CASSFYTSGANVLTF. In DNA form, the CDR3 reads TGTGCCAGCAGCTTTTACACCTCTGGGGCCAACGTCCTGACTTTC.